This T cell receptor beta chain emerged from a study of blood T cell repertoires in COVID-19. Across the whole study: Acute and convalescent COVID-19 specimens originated in the United States, Italy and Spain. PBMCs, B-cell-depleted T cells, or T cells provided the cDNA or gDNA that made up the material.

As handled by the study authors: Estimation of nucleated cell counts relied on the amplification of reference gene primers. Sequenced by immunoSEQ multiplex PCR; TCRdb stores in-frame clones only, minus some. V, J and clone size derive from that table, while D and trimming were established from the DNA sequence. The sample lists 250,000 or so clones; roughly four fifths were seen once. Germline CDR1 and CDR2: KGHDR and SFDVKD. V was pared by 7 bases and J by 7 bases, with 8 bases of the junction left unmatched. The CDR3 is 15 residues long. The clonotype comes from a woman aged 70-85 years with acute or convalescent COVID-19. The specimen was peripheral blood. This chain connects TRBV24-1 to TRBJ1-6; 8 bases agree with TRBD1. The CDR3 DNA is TGTGCCACCAGCGAGACCGGGACAGGCAATTCACCCCTCCACTTT. Its translation is CATSETGTGNSPLHF.